Following are 14 T cell receptor beta chains from one sample sequenced in a study of CD8 T cells in ankylosing spondylitis. Study outcomes and limitations: There was a TCR beta motif, made of several highly homologous variants, that appeared characteristic of ankylosing spondylitis blood.

The antigens of these receptors remain unknown. One entry per CDR3 protein, called by TCRdb with MiXCR from the 5' RACE reads. This sample has about 800,000 distinct CDR3 sequences, with around 11% found just once. Sequencing was carried out using blood, either unsorted or a sorted T cell fraction (not recorded which). The receptor set was obtained from a male donor with ankylosing spondylitis.

This clonotype appeared once. The chain uses TRBV28 and TRBJ2-7; 11 bases fit TRBD2. From germline, CDR1 is MDHEN and CDR2 SYDVKM. The ends lost 7 bases at V and 2 bases at J; junction bases unmatched: 13. This CDR3 has 17 amino acids. CDR3 in DNA: TGTGCCAGCACAGGGGCGACTAGCGGGGTCCCTACCTACGAGCAGTACTTC. This encodes CASTGATSGVPTYEQYF.

This clonotype was seen more than once but under ten times. The rearrangement uses TRBV20-1 and TRBJ1-6, with D possibly TRBD1 on 6 matching bases. Trimming took off 5 bases at V and 11 bases at J, with 16 bases between the two ends. Germline lookup yields CDR1 DFQATT and CDR2 SNEGSKA (reference sequence). This CDR3 is built from 13 residues. The CDR3, as DNA: TGCAGTGCTCCCGACAGGTCTGGGACACCCCTCCACTTT. Protein: CSAPDRSGTPLHF.

The V call is TRBV12-3 or TRBV12-4, the J call TRBJ2-1, with 8 bases lining up with TRBD2. Losses at the gene ends were 3 bases for V and 8 bases for J; bases not matched to a gene: 12. The CDR3 is 16 residues long. CDR3 sequence: CASSLAGRASGDEQFF. CDR3 DNA: TGTGCCAGCAGTTTGGCCGGGAGGGCCTCTGGGGATGAGCAGTTCTTC.

This rearrangement joins TRBV5-5 to TRBJ2-2, with TRBD1 matching over 7 bases. CDR1 is SGHKS and CDR2 is YYEKEE in the germline V gene (reference sequence). V was pared by 4 bases and J by 0 bases, with 6 bases of the junction left unmatched. This CDR3 comprises 16 residues. The CDR3 protein is CASSQMGQPNTGELFF. The CDR3 nucleotides read TGTGCCAGCAGCCAAATGGGACAGCCGAACACCGGGGAGCTGTTTTTT.

This clonotype was detected only a few times. CDR3 DNA: TGCGCCAGCAGCTTACTCGACTCCGCGAACACCGGGGAGCTGTTTTTT. Protein product: CASSLLDSANTGELFF. This chain connects TRBV5-1 to TRBJ2-2; D ambiguous. The CDR3 has 16 residues. Germline lookup yields CDR1 SGHRS and CDR2 YFSETQ. With 2 bases removed from V and 0 bases from J, the gap between germline ends came to 11 bases.

This clonotype was seen many times. The CDR3 protein is CASSFGTHNSPLHF. CDR3 bases: TGCGCCAGCAGCTTCGGGACACATAATTCACCCCTCCACTTT. The chain uses TRBV5-1 and TRBJ1-6; D possibly corresponds to TRBD1 (6 bases). Trimming stripped 2 bases from V and 5 bases from J, with 8 bases between. Per germline, CDR1 SGHRS and CDR2 YFSETQ. This CDR3 is 14 amino acids long.

At least ten counts were recorded for this clonotype. This sequence joins TRBV5-1 and TRBJ1-1, with unresolved D. Trimming cost V 0 bases and J 4 bases, with 10 bases left between them. Germline-derived CDR1 and CDR2 are SGHRS and YFSETQ. This CDR3 spans 14 amino acids. DNA for the CDR3: TGCGCCAGCAGCTTGGCGACCGAGACCACTGAAGCTTTCTTT. This gives the protein CASSLATETTEAFF. Filled out from reference TRBV5-1 and TRBJ1-1, the complete variable domain reads KAGVTQTPRYLIKTRGQQVTLSCSPISGHRSVSWYQQTPGQGLQFLFEYFSETQRNKGNFPGRFSGRQFSNSRSEMNVSTLELGDSALYLCASSLATETTEAFFGQGTRLTVV.

This chain connects TRBV29-1 to TRBJ2-1; the match to TRBD2 covers 12 bases. Losses at the gene ends were 7 bases for V and 2 bases for J; bases not matched to a gene: 15. The germline CDR1 and CDR2 sequences are SQVTM and ANQGSEA. The CDR3 contains 18 residues. CDR3 protein: CSARTSGIPRFPYNEQFF. CDR3 nucleotide sequence: TGCAGCGCTAGGACTAGCGGGATACCCCGGTTCCCCTACAATGAGCAGTTCTTC.

The V gene is TRBV4-3, the J gene TRBJ1-1, with TRBD1 as a possible D gene (6 bases). In germline, CDR1 is LGHNA, CDR2 YSLEER. This CDR3 spans 14 amino acids. Trimming took 3 bases from V and 7 from J, leaving 15 bases between them. The CDR3 is CASSQDSGGLEAFF. CDR3 coding DNA: TGCGCCAGCAGCCAGGACAGCGGGGGTCTTGAAGCTTTCTTT.

There are a few counts of this clonotype. The chain has TRBV9 and TRBJ2-1; the D is unclear. V lost 0 bases to trimming and J lost 8 bases, with 12 bases between them. The CDR3 loop spans 14 amino acids. CDR1 is SGDLS, CDR2 YYNGEE, per germline. This CDR3 is CASSVEAGGDEQFF. The CDR3 nucleotides read TGTGCCAGCAGCGTAGAGGCCGGTGGCGATGAGCAGTTCTTC. Together with reference TRBV9 and TRBJ2-1, the CDR3 gives the full variable domain: DSGVTQTPKHLITATGQRVTLRCSPRSGDLSVYWYQQSLDQGLQFLIQYYNGEERAKGNILERFSAQQFPDLHSELNLSSLELGDSALYFCASSVEAGGDEQFFGPGTRLTVL.

The chain carries TRBV9 and TRBJ1-6, with no clear D. Germline V gives CDR1 SGDLS, CDR2 YYNGEE. The germline V and J ends were trimmed by 0 bases and 7 bases, with 8 bases remaining between them. The CDR3 is 14 amino acids. CDR3 DNA: TGTGCCAGCAGCGTAGAAGCCTCAAATTCACCCCTCCACTTT. It is translated as CASSVEASNSPLHF.

This clonotype was counted ten times or more. This chain joins TRBV5-1 and TRBJ2-7, with 9 bases matching TRBD2. V was pared by 0 bases and J by 1 base, with 5 bases of the junction left unmatched. Germline V CDR1 and CDR2: SGHRS, YFSETQ. This CDR3 region has 16 residues. The CDR3: CASSLGPSGRSYEQYF. The CDR3 DNA reads as TGCGCCAGCAGCTTGGGTCCGAGCGGGAGGTCCTACGAGCAGTACTTC.

The rearrangement joins TRBV5-1 to TRBJ1-2, with 7 bases that match TRBD1. The germline V gene encodes CDR1 SGHRS and CDR2 YFSETQ. Germline trimming cut 1 base from V and 7 bases from J; bases unmatched to any gene: 7. The CDR3 is 14 residues long. The CDR3 DNA sequence: TGCGCCAGCAGCTTGTTACAGGGGAGATCTGGCTACACCTTC. Translating it yields CASSLLQGRSGYTF.

This clonotype has just one count. The J gene is TRBJ2-1, the V gene TRBV25-1; D unclear. Deletions cut 0 bases from V and 15 bases from J, with 15 bases between. The CDR3 has 13 amino acids. Germline V gene data show CDR1 as MGHDK and CDR2 as SYGVNS. The CDR3 region is CASSEYTVRVPFF. The CDR3 region has the DNA TGTGCCAGCAGTGAATATACGGTCCGGGTGCCGTTCTTC. Together with reference TRBV25-1 and TRBJ2-1, the CDR3 gives the full variable domain: EADIYQTPRYLVIGTGKKITLECSQTMGHDKMYWYQQDPGMELHLIHYSYGVNSTEKGDLSSESTVSRIRTEHFPLTLESARPSHTSQYLCASSEYTVRVPFFGPGTRLTVL.